The 28 T cell receptor beta chains below come from one sample, sequenced in a study of T-cell memory formation after mild COVID-19. TCRdb reprocessed the 5' RACE reads with MiXCR, giving one entry per CDR3 protein. Here the sample spans approximately 250,000 distinct CDR3 sequences, approximately 16% being singletons. Sequenced: PBMCs or a T cell subset sorted from them (not recorded which). Receptors were obtained from a man aged 18 to 29 who had mild COVID-19 (a few samples of this study predate the infection). Cell type and time point are not known.

The CDR3 spells CASSYIGGVAFF. DNA of the CDR3: TGTGCCAGCAGTTACATCGGGGGCGTAGCTTTCTTT. V gene TRBV6-5 combines with J gene TRBJ1-1, with D perhaps matching TRBD1 (6 bases). The CDR3 sequence is 12 residues long. Between the trimmed V and J ends, which lost 2 bases and 10 bases, there was a span of 11 bases. The germline V gene has CDR1 MNHEY and CDR2 SVGAGI.

The chain combines TRBV7-9 with TRBJ2-5; unclear D gene. V lost 1 base and J 2 bases, leaving 11 bases between the germline ends. In germline, CDR1 is SEHNR, CDR2 FQNEAQ (reference sequence). The CDR3 is 15 residues long. DNA of the CDR3: TGTGCCAGCAGCTTAGTTAGTGTTAGGCAAGAGACCCAGTACTTC. Translated, it gives CASSLVSVRQETQYF.

This clonotype has only a few counts. The rearrangement uses TRBV4-1 and TRBJ1-2; 7 bases are shared with TRBD1. V trimming: 1 base; J trimming: 4 bases; junction bases outside the gene matches: 6. Germline CDR1 reads MGHRA; CDR2 reads YSYEKL. There are 15 residues in the CDR3. The DNA of the CDR3 is TGCGCCAGCAGCCAAGGGAGACAGGGCGGCTATGGCTACACCTTC. This encodes CASSQGRQGGYGYTF.

The gene calls are TRBV6-2 or TRBV6-3 and TRBJ2-7; 7 bases line up with TRBD1. The CDR3 consists of 15 residues. With 6 bases clipped from V and 5 bases from J, the junction kept 13 bases outside the gene matches. CDR1 is MNHEY, CDR2 SVGEGT, per germline. CDR3 sequence reads: CASSQRRGGHHEQYF. In nucleotides, the CDR3 is TGTGCCAGCAGCCAACGGAGAGGGGGCCACCACGAGCAGTACTTC.

This clonotype was recorded many times. The rearrangement links TRBV6-1 to TRBJ1-2, with TRBD1 matching over 12 bases. The trim removed 7 bases at V and 7 bases at J, leaving 16 bases unmatched. Germline-derived CDR1 and CDR2 are MNHNS and SASEGT. This CDR3 comprises 17 residues. The CDR3 DNA sequence: TGTGCCAGCACTTCCGCGGGTCCGGGACAGGGGGCTGTTGGCTACACCTTC. Its translation: CASTSAGPGQGAVGYTF.

This clonotype was seen a handful of times. The rearrangement joins TRBV6-5 to TRBJ1-4; possibly TRBD1 for D (5 bases). This CDR3 is built from 15 residues. Looked up from germline, CDR1 is MNHEY and CDR2 is SVGAGI. V lost 6 bases to trimming and J lost 7 bases, with 18 bases between them. CDR3 DNA: TGTGCCAGCAGACGGGGGACGACGTTGCGTGAAAAACTGTTTTTT. It yields the protein CASRRGTTLREKLFF.

This clonotype was observed a few times. The chain uses TRBV6-6 and TRBJ1-1; no clear D gene. Germline CDR1 is MNHNY and CDR2 is SVGAGI (reference sequence). The V end was cut by 0 bases, the J end by 3 bases, with 5 bases between. The CDR3 has 13 amino acids. The CDR3 is CASSYSEDTEAFF. The CDR3 DNA is TGTGCCAGCAGTTACTCGGAGGACACTGAAGCTTTCTTT.

This clonotype has a handful of counts. The gene calls are TRBV5-1 and TRBJ1-1, with unresolved D. V lost 1 base to trimming and J lost 1 base, with 8 bases between them. CDR3 size: 14 residues. Germline CDR1 SGHRS, CDR2 YFSETQ. CDR3 coding DNA: TGCGCCAGCAGCTTGTCGGCGGAGAACACTGAAGCTTTCTTT. Translation: CASSLSAENTEAFF.

The V gene is TRBV7-9, the J gene TRBJ1-3; D is perhaps TRBD1 (5 bases). The V gene's germline CDR1 is SEHNR and CDR2 FQNEAQ (reference sequence). This CDR3 spans 15 amino acids. The germline V and J ends were trimmed by 9 bases and 4 bases, with 19 bases remaining between them. CDR3: CASSPGLGLGNTIYF. The CDR3 DNA sequence: TGTGCCAGTAGCCCAGGGCTTGGGCTCGGAAACACCATATATTTT.

This clonotype was seen many times. The rearrangement links TRBV5-1 to TRBJ2-3, with 16 bases fitting TRBD2. With V trimmed by 4 bases and J by 9 bases, 5 bases remained unmatched. Germline V gene sequence: CDR1 SGHRS, CDR2 YFSETQ. The CDR3 has 15 residues. As DNA, the CDR3 is TGCGCCAGCAGCGCTGGGACTAGCGGGGGGGCGACGCAGTATTTT. It yields the protein CASSAGTSGGATQYF.

The chain couples TRBV20-1 to TRBJ1-4; D is undetermined. The V and J ends lost 6 bases and 8 bases respectively, with 10 bases between them. Germline V CDR1 and CDR2: DFQATT, SNEGSKA (reference sequence). The CDR3 is 11 residues long. The CDR3 coding sequence is TGCAGTGCCGCCGGCAGGGAAAAACTGTTTTTT. Protein sequence: CSAAGREKLFF.

The sample holds a few counts of this clonotype. The chain combines TRBV6-5 with TRBJ1-1, with a weak D call TRBD1 (5 bases). Trimming took 0 bases from V and 6 from J, leaving 11 bases between them. The V gene's germline CDR1 is MNHEY and CDR2 SVGAGI. The CDR3 is 14 amino acids. CDR3 coding DNA: TGTGCCAGCAGTTACTCTCGGGGGGACCCTGAAGCTTTCTTT. Its protein is CASSYSRGDPEAFF.

The V call is TRBV4-1, the J call TRBJ2-1; 10 bases line up with TRBD1. The germline V gene encodes CDR1 MGHRA and CDR2 YSYEKL. The CDR3 extends over 14 amino acids. The V gene end was trimmed by 3 bases and the J gene end by 9 bases; junction bases not matched to a gene: 5. The CDR3: CASSQGQGFPEQFF. In nucleotides, the CDR3 is TGCGCCAGCAGCCAGGGACAGGGGTTCCCTGAGCAGTTCTTC.

The chain recombines TRBV27 with TRBJ1-6; no reliable D call. With 6 bases removed from V and 14 bases from J, the gap between germline ends came to 14 bases. In germline, CDR1 is MNHEY, CDR2 SMNVEV (reference sequence). This CDR3 spans 12 amino acids. The CDR3 loop reads CASSAGARTLHF. CDR3 bases: TGTGCCAGCAGCGCAGGTGCTAGAACCCTCCACTTT.

This clonotype came up a few times. The V call is TRBV7-2, the J call TRBJ2-3; TRBD1 or TRBD2 may be the D gene (5 bases each). Trimming left V 6 bases short and J 6 bases short, with 16 bases between. Germline V CDR1 and CDR2: SGHTA, FQGNSA. The CDR3 runs to 14 residues. The CDR3 bases are TGTGCCAGCAGTCTGGACGGGACCCTTGATACGCAGTATTTT. Its protein product is CASSLDGTLDTQYF.

The rearrangement joins TRBV30 to TRBJ2-7; D assignment may be TRBD1 or TRBD2 (5 bases each). The CDR3 runs to 13 residues. The ends were cut back, 2 bases at V and 6 bases at J, with 14 bases in the middle. CDR1 and CDR2 from the germline V gene are GTSNPN and SVGIG (reference sequence). The CDR3 sequence is CAWSRGEGLEQYF. The CDR3 DNA reads as TGTGCCTGGAGTCGGGGCGAGGGTCTCGAGCAGTACTTC.

The chain employs TRBV6-5 and TRBJ1-4, with D unclear. Per germline, CDR1 MNHEY and CDR2 SVGAGI. Trimming removed 6 bases from V and 0 bases from J, with 8 bases in between. The CDR3 is 14 amino acids. The CDR3 DNA reads as TGTGCCAGCAGCGGACTTGCAACTAATGAAAAACTGTTTTTT. This translates into CASSGLATNEKLFF.

This clonotype was counted a few times. The rearrangement uses TRBV5-1 and TRBJ1-4; possible D gene TRBD1, 5 bases. The length of the CDR3 is 15 residues. Germline V gives CDR1 SGHRS, CDR2 YFSETQ. Trimming pared 4 bases from V and 4 bases from J, leaving 14 bases between. In DNA, the CDR3 is TGCGCCAGCAGCCAAGGGACGGATCTTAATGAAAAACTGTTTTTT. It is translated as CASSQGTDLNEKLFF.

The chain carries TRBV29-1 and TRBJ1-2; no clear D. Between the trimmed V and J ends, which lost 4 bases and 1 base, there was a span of 7 bases. CDR1 SQVTM and CDR2 ANQGSEA come from the germline V gene. The CDR3 is 12 residues long. The CDR3 sequence: CSVVGFNYGYTF. For the CDR3, the DNA is TGCAGCGTTGTGGGGTTTAACTATGGCTACACCTTC.

This clonotype was seen more than once but under ten times. The V and J genes are TRBV9 and TRBJ2-1, with a tentative D call TRBD1 (6 bases). The CDR3 consists of 14 residues. CDR1 SGDLS and CDR2 YYNGEE come from the germline V gene. Trimming left V 6 bases short and J 6 bases short, with 16 bases between. CDR3 region: CASTPGQPTNEQFF. DNA of the CDR3: TGTGCCAGCACCCCAGGACAGCCAACCAATGAGCAGTTCTTC.

This clonotype was counted a few times. The chain couples TRBV9 to TRBJ2-7; D not certain. Trimming took off 0 bases at V and 5 bases at J, with 9 bases between the two ends. Germline V gives CDR1 SGDLS, CDR2 YYNGEE. The CDR3 length is 13 residues. CDR3: CASSVGLPDEQYV. DNA for the CDR3: TGTGCCAGCAGCGTAGGACTTCCCGACGAGCAGTACGTC.

This rearrangement joins TRBV6-5 to TRBJ2-3; D is perhaps TRBD1 (5 bases). CDR3 length: 14 residues. Trimming shortened V by 2 bases and J by 2 bases, and 8 bases separated the two germline ends. The germline gives CDR1 MNHEY, CDR2 SVGAGI. In DNA form, the CDR3 reads TGTGCCAGCAGTTACCAAGGGGTCACAGATACGCAGTATTTT. Translating gives CASSYQGVTDTQYF.

The V and J genes are TRBV7-2 and TRBJ2-3, with 13 nucleotides matching TRBD2. The V gene's germline CDR1 is SGHTA and CDR2 FQGNSA. V was clipped by 5 bases and J by 6 bases; unmatched bases: 2. The CDR3 consists of 14 residues. CDR3 DNA sequence: TGTGCCAGCAGCAAGACTAGCGGGGGGGATACGCAGTATTTT. Translation: CASSKTSGGDTQYF.

The table lists this clonotype with a few counts. This sequence joins TRBV12-3 or TRBV12-4 and TRBJ1-2; D call uncertain. The CDR3 spans 13 residues. V was clipped by 5 bases and J by 4 bases, with 11 bases between them. The CDR3 DNA is TGTGCCAGCAGTCGAACAGTCGTCTATGGCTACACCTTC. Its protein product is CASSRTVVYGYTF.

The chain is built from TRBV6-1 and TRBJ1-5, with 10 bases identical to TRBD1. This CDR3 is built from 15 residues. Germline CDR1 MNHNS, CDR2 SASEGT. Germline trimming cut 6 bases from V and 3 bases from J; bases unmatched to any gene: 5. DNA of the CDR3: TGTGCCAGCAGAGACAGGGGGCTCAACAATCAGCCCCAGCATTTT. It codes for CASRDRGLNNQPQHF.

This rearrangement joins TRBV14 to TRBJ1-2; D gene uncertain. The germline CDR1 and CDR2 sequences are SGHDN and FVKESK. V was shortened by 1 base and J by 7 bases, with 13 bases between the two germline ends. The CDR3 runs 14 residues. The CDR3, as DNA: TGTGCCAGCAGCCAAGGTAGAGAAGACGCTGGCTACACCTTC. This codes for CASSQGREDAGYTF.

This clonotype was picked up a small number of times. This chain links TRBV6-2 or TRBV6-3 with TRBJ1-1, with D maybe TRBD1 (5 bases). The CDR3 has 14 amino acids. Germline V CDR1 and CDR2: MNHEY, SVGEGT. V lost 7 bases and J lost 9, with 21 bases in between. CDR3 in DNA: TGTGCCAGCATCGATGGGGGGAGCCGGGGTCAAGCTTTCTTT. Amino acids: CASIDGGSRGQAFF.

This clonotype has a count of ten or more. This chain uses TRBV7-2 with TRBJ2-5; either TRBD1 or TRBD2 may supply D (5 bases each). The germline V gene has CDR1 SGHTA and CDR2 FQGNSA. The CDR3 loop spans 13 amino acids. Trimming shortened V by 3 bases and J by 3 bases, and 8 bases separated the two germline ends. CDR3 amino acids: CASSFGTKETQYF. CDR3 sequence (DNA): TGTGCCAGCAGCTTCGGGACGAAAGAGACCCAGTACTTC.